The rows below give T cell receptor beta chains drawn from one sample of a study of shared clonotypes between healthy human individuals. TCRdb keeps only in-frame clones here, not all; method: immunoSEQ multiplex PCR. Found here are around 2,000,000 clones, about 92% of them singletons; the top ten hold over 1.5%. Sequenced material: naive CD8+ T cells from PBMCs. The receptors were sampled from a man between 18 and 35 years old in good health. Some clones in this sample may be carry-over from other donors' samples. CDR3s include the opening cysteine and the closing phenylalanine or tryptophan. Fields, in order: J gene, D gene, clone size, V gene, CDR3 length, CDR3 protein, CDR3 DNA. The D gene is left open where the match is weak. Clone size is not always given. Where it is, it says once, few, many or a class for expanded clones.

j_call: TRBJ2-7
d_call: NA
clone_size: NA
v_call: TRBV7-2
cdr3_length: 14
cdr3_aa: CASSFGGIVNEQYF
cdr3_nt: TGTGCCAGCAGCTTTGGGGGTATTGTGAACGAGCAGTACTTC

j_call: TRBJ1-1
d_call: TRBD1
clone_size: NA
v_call: TRBV19
cdr3_length: 16
cdr3_aa: CASSSDQWTGNTEAFF
cdr3_nt: TGTGCCAGTAGTTCGGATCAATGGACAGGGAACACTGAAGCTTTCTTT

j_call: TRBJ2-7
d_call: TRBD2
clone_size: NA
v_call: TRBV13
cdr3_length: 15
cdr3_aa: CASSLVLAGEYEQYF
cdr3_nt: TGTGCCAGCAGCTTAGTGCTAGCGGGTGAATACGAGCAGTACTTC

j_call: TRBJ2-3
d_call: NA
clone_size: once
v_call: TRBV30
cdr3_length: 15
cdr3_aa: CAWSVTGSRADTQYF
cdr3_nt: TGTGCCTGGAGCGTTACAGGGAGTAGGGCAGATACGCAGTATTTT

j_call: TRBJ2-1
d_call: NA
clone_size: NA
v_call: TRBV10-2
cdr3_length: 13
cdr3_aa: CASSVQGYNEQFF
cdr3_nt: TGCGCCAGCAGCGTACAGGGCTACAATGAGCAGTTCTTC

j_call: TRBJ1-5
d_call: TRBD1
clone_size: NA
v_call: TRBV27
cdr3_length: 13
cdr3_aa: CASSPQGDQPQHF
cdr3_nt: TGTGCCAGCAGTCCACAGGGGGATCAGCCCCAGCATTTT

j_call: TRBJ2-7
d_call: TRBD2
clone_size: NA
v_call: TRBV9
cdr3_length: 16
cdr3_aa: CASSPDRGLTTYEQYF
cdr3_nt: TGTGCCAGCAGCCCCGATCGGGGACTAACTACCTACGAGCAGTACTTC

j_call: TRBJ1-5
d_call: NA
clone_size: NA
v_call: TRBV2
cdr3_length: 13
cdr3_aa: CASMVGETQPQHF
cdr3_nt: TGTGCCAGCATGGTAGGGGAGACCCAGCCCCAGCATTTT

j_call: TRBJ1-4
d_call: TRBD1
clone_size: NA
v_call: TRBV28
cdr3_length: 15
cdr3_aa: CASSLGTGENEKLFF
cdr3_nt: TGTGCCAGCAGTTTAGGGACAGGGGAAAATGAAAAACTGTTTTTT

j_call: TRBJ1-1
d_call: NA
clone_size: NA
v_call: TRBV15
cdr3_length: 14
cdr3_aa: CATSSPGTNTEAFF
cdr3_nt: TGTGCCACCAGCAGTCCTGGGACGAACACTGAAGCTTTCTTT

j_call: TRBJ1-2
d_call: NA
clone_size: NA
v_call: TRBV5-1
cdr3_length: 13
cdr3_aa: CASSLSGGNGYTF
cdr3_nt: TGCGCCAGCAGCTTGAGTGGCGGAAATGGCTACACCTTC

j_call: TRBJ2-1
d_call: NA
clone_size: NA
v_call: TRBV27
cdr3_length: 15
cdr3_aa: CASSTSGSSYNEQFF
cdr3_nt: TGTGCCAGCAGCACGTCGGGTAGCTCCTACAATGAGCAGTTCTTC

j_call: TRBJ2-1
d_call: NA
clone_size: NA
v_call: TRBV5-1
cdr3_length: 13
cdr3_aa: CASSYGGYNEQFF
cdr3_nt: TGCGCCAGCAGCTACGGAGGATACAATGAGCAGTTCTTC

j_call: TRBJ1-4
d_call: NA
clone_size: NA
v_call: TRBV27
cdr3_length: 18
cdr3_aa: CASSLSWPPLATNEKLFF
cdr3_nt: TGTGCCAGCAGTTTATCGTGGCCCCCCCTAGCAACTAATGAAAAACTGTTTTTT

j_call: TRBJ1-1
d_call: NA
clone_size: few
v_call: TRBV28
cdr3_length: 14
cdr3_aa: CASSRQILNTEAFF
cdr3_nt: TGTGCCAGCAGTAGACAAATCCTGAACACTGAAGCTTTCTTT

j_call: TRBJ1-1
d_call: TRBD1
clone_size: few
v_call: TRBV19
cdr3_length: 15
cdr3_aa: CASSIAGTGYTEAFF
cdr3_nt: TGTGCCAGTAGTATCGCCGGGACAGGATACACTGAAGCTTTCTTT

j_call: TRBJ2-7
d_call: TRBD2
clone_size: once
v_call: TRBV5-8
cdr3_length: 14
cdr3_aa: CASRGTSGSNEQYF
cdr3_nt: TGTGCCAGCAGGGGGACTAGCGGGAGTAACGAGCAGTACTTC

j_call: TRBJ2-7
d_call: NA
clone_size: few
v_call: TRBV28
cdr3_length: 12
cdr3_aa: CASSPGAYEQYF
cdr3_nt: TGTGCCAGCAGTCCCGGGGCCTACGAGCAGTACTTC

j_call: TRBJ1-1
d_call: NA
clone_size: NA
v_call: TRBV6-1
cdr3_length: 11
cdr3_aa: CASSDGGEAFF
cdr3_nt: TGTGCCAGCAGTGACGGGGGGGAAGCTTTCTTT

j_call: TRBJ2-1
d_call: TRBD2
clone_size: once
v_call: TRBV10-3
cdr3_length: 15
cdr3_aa: CAISPGLAGGPEQFF
cdr3_nt: TGTGCCATCTCCCCGGGACTAGCGGGAGGCCCTGAGCAGTTCTTC

j_call: TRBJ2-1
d_call: TRBD2
clone_size: NA
v_call: TRBV9
cdr3_length: 13
cdr3_aa: CASGAGGPGEQFF
cdr3_nt: TGTGCCAGCGGGGCGGGAGGGCCTGGTGAGCAGTTCTTC

j_call: TRBJ1-1
d_call: NA
clone_size: NA
v_call: TRBV9
cdr3_length: 14
cdr3_aa: CASSPAGAGTGAFF
cdr3_nt: TGTGCCAGCAGTCCGGCCGGGGCCGGGACGGGGGCTTTCTTT

j_call: TRBJ1-4
d_call: NA
clone_size: few
v_call: TRBV28
cdr3_length: 11
cdr3_aa: CASGVYEKLFF
cdr3_nt: TGTGCCAGCGGCGTTTATGAAAAACTGTTTTTT

j_call: TRBJ1-2
d_call: TRBD1
clone_size: few
v_call: TRBV4-1
cdr3_length: 15
cdr3_aa: CASSRQGAENYGYTF
cdr3_nt: TGCGCCAGCAGTCGACAGGGGGCGGAGAACTATGGCTACACCTTC

j_call: TRBJ2-3
d_call: TRBD2
clone_size: once
v_call: TRBV4-3
cdr3_length: 17
cdr3_aa: CASSQGVVGGRTDTQYF
cdr3_nt: TGCGCCAGCAGCCAAGGGGTAGTGGGCGGGAGGACCGATACGCAGTATTTT

j_call: TRBJ1-2
d_call: NA
clone_size: NA
v_call: TRBV6-5
cdr3_length: 16
cdr3_aa: CASSYSIYREVPRYTF
cdr3_nt: TGTGCCAGCAGTTACTCGATTTACAGGGAGGTCCCCCGCTACACCTTC

j_call: TRBJ2-3
d_call: NA
clone_size: NA
v_call: TRBV28
cdr3_length: 12
cdr3_aa: CASSLSTDTQYF
cdr3_nt: TGTGCCAGCAGCCTCAGCACAGATACGCAGTATTTT

j_call: TRBJ1-2
d_call: NA
clone_size: once
v_call: TRBV6-4
cdr3_length: 10
cdr3_aa: CAEGHYGYTF
cdr3_nt: TGTGCCGAAGGCCACTATGGCTACACCTTC

j_call: TRBJ2-7
d_call: NA
clone_size: NA
v_call: TRBV7-6
cdr3_length: 14
cdr3_aa: CASRAEPSSYEQYF
cdr3_nt: TGTGCCAGCAGAGCAGAGCCAAGCTCCTACGAGCAGTACTTC